Below, one T cell receptor (beta chain) is given with its context. Its recognized antigen is unknown. No clone much larger than this one lies a single base away; base qualities are absent. The germline ends are 15 bases apart after V is trimmed by 6 bases and J by 4 bases. For CDR1 and CDR2, the germline V gene lists MNHNS and SASEGT. The CDR3 starts with the cysteine, ends with the phenylalanine, and has 14 residues. Of all the DNA, just the CDR3 is kept, 42 bases in frame from base 1. The data are from a study of CD8 T cells in ankylosing spondylitis (dated by TCRdb to about 2017). A note on the overall study: To find TCR variants linked to disease, the study profiled T cell receptor beta repertoires in ankylosing spondylitis patients and healthy donors. The full study cohort was made up of about 25 ankylosing spondylitis patients and around 100 healthy donors. Samples of peripheral blood were taken, and for ankylosing spondylitis patients, synovial fluid was collected as well.

Paper-wide results and their limitations: In peripheral blood, the disease-linked clones were found at relatively low frequencies and had a CD8+ phenotype. Some motif variants were previously reported in synovial fluid and blood of reactive arthritis patients, suggesting common disease-initiation mechanisms. A TCR beta motif made up of several highly homologous amino acid variants appeared to be characteristic of blood from ankylosing spondylitis patients. Significant enrichment of the disease-linked clones was reported in matched synovial fluid samples from ankylosing spondylitis patients.

The run used an Illumina HiSeq 2500. Quantitative 5'-RACE with molecular barcodes was used to prepare TCR beta libraries. The paper's processing steps were these. Disease-linked TCR variants were identified with a new computational method built on a probabilistic model of VDJ rearrangement. TCRdb reran the public reads through fastp at Q25 and MiXCR, keeping productive beta chains. Identical CDR3 protein sequences are pooled into one entry, listed with their most common genes and DNA. The V and J calls here are based on TCRdb, not the publication. This sample lists hundreds of thousands of distinct CDR3 sequences; around 7.8% were detected once. The ten largest clones capture 6.8% of the sample.

Sequencing was carried out using blood, either unsorted or a sorted T cell fraction (not recorded which). The receptor's source is a male donor with ankylosing spondylitis or in good health (not recorded which). The chain is encoded by TRBV6-1 joined to TRBJ2-5, with a weak D call of TRBD2 (5 bases match). The bases are TGTGCCAGCAGGGCGGACTGGGCTCGAGAGACCCAGTACTTC. Translation gives CASRADWARETQYF.